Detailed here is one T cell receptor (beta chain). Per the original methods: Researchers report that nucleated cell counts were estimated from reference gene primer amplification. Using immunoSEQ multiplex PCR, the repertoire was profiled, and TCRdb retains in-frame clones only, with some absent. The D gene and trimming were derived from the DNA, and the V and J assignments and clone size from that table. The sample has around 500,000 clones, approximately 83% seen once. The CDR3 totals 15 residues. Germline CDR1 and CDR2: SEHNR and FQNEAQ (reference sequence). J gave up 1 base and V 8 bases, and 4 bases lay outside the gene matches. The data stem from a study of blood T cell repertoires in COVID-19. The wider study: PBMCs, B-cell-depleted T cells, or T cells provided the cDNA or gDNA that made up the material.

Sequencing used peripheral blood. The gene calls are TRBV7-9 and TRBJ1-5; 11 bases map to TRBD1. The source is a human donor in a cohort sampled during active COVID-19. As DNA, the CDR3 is TGTGCCAGCGGACAGGGGGCTACGAGCAATCAGCCCCAGCATTTT. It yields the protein CASGQGATSNQPQHF.